The 14 T cell receptor beta chains below come from one sample, sequenced in a study of blood T cell repertoires in COVID-19. Clones were sequenced by immunoSEQ multiplex PCR, and TCRdb holds only the in-frame ones, with some missing. This sample has some 100,000 clones, with more than 90% found just once. Sequencing used peripheral blood. The origin of the receptors is a man between 70 and 80 years old with acute or convalescent COVID-19.

This chain links TRBV6-5 with TRBJ2-7, with TRBD1 matching over 10 bases. Germline CDR1 is MNHEY and CDR2 is SVGAGI. J gave up 5 bases and V 6 bases, and 7 bases lay outside the gene matches. The CDR3 has 14 residues. CDR3 sequence reads: CASSSGTGVHEQYF. The CDR3 DNA is TGTGCCAGCAGCTCCGGGACAGGGGTTCACGAGCAGTACTTC.

The CDR3 reads CASSLAQGASGYTF. CDR3 coding DNA: TGTGCCAGCAGCTTAGCACAGGGGGCTAGTGGCTACACCTTC. The chain links TRBV11-2 to TRBJ1-2; TRBD1 matches 9 bases. Germline CDR1 and CDR2: SGHAT and FQNNGV. The length of the CDR3 is 14 residues. V shed 1 base, J shed 7 bases, and the junction held 4 bases outside the gene matches.

V is TRBV6-1 and J is TRBJ1-2; D is possibly TRBD1 (5 bases). Per the germline V gene, CDR1 is MNHNS and CDR2 is SASEGT. V lost 2 bases and J lost 8, with 12 bases in between. CDR3 size: 13 residues. The CDR3 spells CASSETWGNGYTF. The CDR3 DNA sequence: TGTGCCAGCAGTGAAACTTGGGGCAACGGCTACACCTTC.

This clone was found once. The rearrangement uses TRBV18 and TRBJ1-2; a weak D match, TRBD1 (5 bases). Trimming took 2 bases from V and 0 from J, leaving 13 bases between them. Germline lookup yields CDR1 KGHSH and CDR2 LQKENI. This CDR3 spans 16 amino acids. The DNA for the CDR3 is TGTGCCAGCTCACCATCCCAGGGATCGACTAACTATGGCTACACCTTC. This encodes CASSPSQGSTNYGYTF.

The chain links TRBV11-2 to TRBJ2-1; the D is unclear. V lost 4 bases and J lost 7, with 5 bases in between. CDR3 length equals 11 residues. Germline CDR1 and CDR2: SGHAT and FQNNGV. The CDR3 nucleotides are TGTGCCAGCAGCTACTCTAATGAGCAGTTCTTC. This translates into CASSYSNEQFF.

The chain couples TRBV30 to TRBJ1-1; 7 bases match TRBD1. The CDR3 totals 15 residues. V dropped 1 base and J dropped 1; count of bases not matched to a gene: 6. CDR1 is GTSNPN and CDR2 is SVGIG in the germline V gene (reference sequence). The CDR3 loop is CAWSGWGTENTEAFF. CDR3 in DNA: TGTGCCTGGAGTGGGTGGGGGACAGAGAACACTGAAGCTTTCTTT.

V usage is TRBV19 and J usage is TRBJ2-1, with 7 bases matching TRBD2. Germline V gene lookup returns CDR1 LNHDA and CDR2 SQIVND (reference sequence). V dropped 0 bases and J dropped 2; count of bases not matched to a gene: 1. The CDR3 sequence is 15 residues long. Written as DNA, the CDR3 is TGTGCCAGTAGTATAGATGCGGGGGCCTACAATGAGCAGTTCTTC. Translation gives CASSIDAGAYNEQFF.

This rearrangement joins TRBV7-2 to TRBJ2-3; unclear D gene. Trimming cost V 5 bases and J 0 bases, with 12 bases left between them. The V gene's germline CDR1 is SGHTA and CDR2 FQGNSA. The CDR3 consists of 15 residues. CDR3 in DNA: TGTGCCAGCAGCCCCCAATACTCTAGCACAGATACGCAGTATTTT. Its protein is CASSPQYSSTDTQYF.

The chain uses TRBV7-8 and TRBJ2-7; D is possibly TRBD2 (5 bases). Germline assignment: CDR1 SGHVS and CDR2 FQNEAQ. This CDR3 comprises 13 residues. V was trimmed by 5 bases and J by 3 bases, leaving 11 bases between them. The CDR3 region is CASSQLERYEQYF. The DNA for the CDR3 is TGTGCCAGCAGCCAACTAGAGCGCTACGAGCAGTACTTC.

This sequence joins TRBV11-2 and TRBJ1-1; no clear D. Trimming removed 4 bases from V and 1 base from J, with 7 bases in between. CDR3 length: 13 residues. Germline CDR1 reads SGHAT; CDR2 reads FQNNGV. The chain's CDR3 is CASSSRENTEAFF. CDR3 nucleotide sequence: TGTGCCAGCAGCTCTCGAGAGAACACTGAAGCTTTCTTT.

The genes are TRBV11-3 and TRBJ2-5; TRBD2 aligns across 7 bases. CDR3 length: 12 residues. Germline CDR1 reads SGHNT; CDR2 reads YENEEA. With V trimmed by 5 bases and J by 3 bases, 0 bases remained unmatched. CDR3 nucleotide sequence: TGTGCCAGCAGCCTAGCGGAAGAGACCCAGTACTTC. It codes for CASSLAEETQYF.

The V gene is TRBV7-2, the J gene TRBJ2-3, with D possibly TRBD1 on 5 matching bases. V was cut by 0 bases and J by 0 bases, with 7 bases left in between. CDR1 and CDR2 from the germline V gene are SGHTA and FQGNSA. CDR3 length equals 15 residues. The CDR3 is CASSLAGVSTDTQYF. In DNA form, the CDR3 reads TGTGCCAGCAGCTTAGCAGGGGTAAGCACAGATACGCAGTATTTT. Full variable domain (rest looked up from reference TRBV7-2 and TRBJ2-3): GAGVSQSPSNKVTEKGKDVELRCDPISGHTALYWYRQSLGQGLEFLIYFQGNSAPDKSGLPSDRFSAERTGGSVSTLTIQRTQQEDSAVYLCASSLAGVSTDTQYFGPGTRLTVL.

The chain joins TRBV19 to TRBJ2-1; possibly TRBD1 for D (6 bases). Germline values: CDR1 LNHDA, CDR2 SQIVND (reference sequence). There are 18 residues in the CDR3. V lost 4 bases and J lost 0, with 19 bases in between. The CDR3 is CASSSPPGTSRSYNEQFF. The CDR3 bases are TGTGCCAGTAGTAGCCCTCCGGGGACATCCCGCTCCTACAATGAGCAGTTCTTC.

The J gene is TRBJ2-7, the V gene TRBV2, with TRBD1 identical over 8 bases. The J segment lost 7 bases and the V segment lost 6 bases, leaving 14 bases of the junction unmatched. Germline V gives CDR1 SNHLY, CDR2 FYNNEI. This CDR3 comprises 15 residues. The CDR3 nucleotides read TGTGCCAGCAGAAAAGGGACAGGTAGAGTGTGGGAGCAGTACTTC. Its translation is CASRKGTGRVWEQYF.